This entry is about one T cell receptor (beta chain). The data are from a study of blood T cell repertoires in COVID-19. Study in general: The study drew acute and convalescent COVID-19 samples from the United States, Italy and Spain. T cells, B-cell-depleted T cells, or PBMCs provided the cDNA or gDNA that served as material.

Authors' data handling: Reference gene primer amplification in the assay estimated nucleated cell counts. Sequencing was performed with immunoSEQ multiplex PCR; in TCRdb, only in-frame clones are kept and a portion is missing. That table supplies the V and J calls and clone size; D and trimming were determined from the DNA. The sample lists approximately 270,000 clones; roughly four fifths were seen once. The CDR3 consists of 13 residues. V was clipped by 5 bases and J by 1 base, with 8 bases between them. Patients of the Seattle cohort, enrolled during active infection, were followed longitudinally.

The sample comprised peripheral blood. The TCR comes from a person between 65 and 80 years old with COVID-19, enrolled during active disease. The gene calls are TRBV12-3 or TRBV12-4 and TRBJ1-1; D call uncertain. This CDR3 is CASSTGRNTEAFF. The CDR3 region has the DNA TGTGCCAGCAGTACCGGGAGGAACACTGAAGCTTTCTTT.